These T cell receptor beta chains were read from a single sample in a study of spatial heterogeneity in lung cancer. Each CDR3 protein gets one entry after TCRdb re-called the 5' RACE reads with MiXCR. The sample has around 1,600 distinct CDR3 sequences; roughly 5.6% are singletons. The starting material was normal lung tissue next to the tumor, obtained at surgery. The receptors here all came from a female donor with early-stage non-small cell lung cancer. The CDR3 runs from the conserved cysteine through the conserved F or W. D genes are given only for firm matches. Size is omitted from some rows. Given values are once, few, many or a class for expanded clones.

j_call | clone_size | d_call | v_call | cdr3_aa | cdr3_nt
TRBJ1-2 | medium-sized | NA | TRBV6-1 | CASSEAWGNYGYTF | TGTGCCAGCAGTGAAGCCTGGGGAAACTATGGCTACACCTTC
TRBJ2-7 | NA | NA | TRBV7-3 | CASSPPRMASEQYF | TGTGCCAGCAGCCCACCCCGGATGGCCTCTGAGCAGTACTTC
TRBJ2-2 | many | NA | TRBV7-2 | CASSFQGLAGELFF | TGTGCCAGCAGCTTTCAGGGTCTCGCCGGGGAGCTGTTTTTT
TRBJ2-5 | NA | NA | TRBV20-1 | CSASHSGRKTQYF | TGCAGTGCTTCACATTCGGGGCGAAAGACCCAGTACTTC
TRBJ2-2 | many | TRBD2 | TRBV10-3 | CAIRGLAGDGELFF | TGTGCCATCAGGGGACTAGCGGGGGACGGGGAGCTGTTTTTT
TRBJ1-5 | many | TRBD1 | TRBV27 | CASSSGQANQPQHF | TGTGCCAGCAGTTCGGGACAGGCCAATCAGCCCCAGCATTTT
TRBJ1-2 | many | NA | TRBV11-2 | CASSLDQGSGYTF | TGTGCCAGCAGCTTAGATCAGGGTAGTGGCTACACCTTC
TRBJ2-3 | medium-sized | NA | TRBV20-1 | CSARDPQPDTQYF | TGCAGTGCTAGAGATCCTCAGCCAGATACGCAGTATTTT
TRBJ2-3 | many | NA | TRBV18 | CASSPLDSQYF | TGTGCCAGCTCACCCCTGGACTCGCAGTATTTT
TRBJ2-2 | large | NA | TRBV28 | CASRPTDQNTGELFF | TGTGCCAGCAGACCTACCGATCAGAACACCGGGGAGCTGTTTTTT
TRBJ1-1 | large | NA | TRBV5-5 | CASSRNPGQRLNTEAFF | TGTGCCAGCAGCCGAAATCCGGGACAAAGGCTGAACACTGAAGCTTTCTTT
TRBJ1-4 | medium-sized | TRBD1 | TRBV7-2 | CASSAGTGYEKLFF | TGTGCCAGCAGCGCAGGGACAGGGTACGAAAAACTGTTTTTT
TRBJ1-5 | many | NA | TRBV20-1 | CSARESTQPQHF | TGCAGTGCTAGAGAATCAACACAGCCCCAGCATTTT
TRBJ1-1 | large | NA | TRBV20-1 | CSASRWGREEWRNTEAFF | TGCAGTGCTAGTCGGTGGGGCAGGGAGGAGTGGAGGAACACTGAAGCTTTCTTT
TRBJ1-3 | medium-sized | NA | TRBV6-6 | CASSSENTIYF | TGTGCCAGCAGTTCGGAAAACACCATATATTTT
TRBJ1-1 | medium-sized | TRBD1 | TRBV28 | CASSPITGGNTEAFF | TGTGCCAGCAGCCCGATTACAGGGGGAAACACTGAAGCTTTCTTT
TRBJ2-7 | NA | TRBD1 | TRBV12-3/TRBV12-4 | CASSPAVGQGAREQYF | TGTGCCAGCAGTCCAGCAGTGGGACAGGGGGCGCGGGAGCAGTACTTC
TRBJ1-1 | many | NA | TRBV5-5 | CASSLGDRVLNTEAFF | TGTGCCAGCAGCTTGGGGGATAGAGTGCTTAACACTGAAGCTTTCTTT
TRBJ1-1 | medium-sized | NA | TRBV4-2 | CASSQVLGRENTEAFF | TGTGCCAGCAGCCAAGTTCTCGGCAGAGAGAACACTGAAGCTTTCTTT